One and the same sample provided the 25 T cell receptor beta chains below, sequenced in a study of cytomegalovirus exposure and HLA in healthy donors. Amplification used 60 Vbeta primers and 13 Jbeta primers. Assay used: immunoSEQ multiplex PCR; TCRdb lists only in-frame clones, some missing. This sample carries more than 95,000 clones, 81% of them seen once, and the ten largest clones take approximately 4%. The sample consisted of PBMCs. These receptors came from a man aged 18 to 30 in good health and CMV-seropositive.

This clone was recorded a few times. The rearrangement uses TRBV5-1 and TRBJ1-3; 8 bases agree with TRBD1. V lost 5 bases to trimming and J lost 3 bases; unmatched junction nucleotides: 4. CDR1 and CDR2 from the germline V gene are SGHRS and YFSETQ. The CDR3 is made up of 14 amino acids. The CDR3 spells CASSQQGDGNTIYF. The CDR3 coding sequence is TGCGCCAGCAGTCAACAGGGGGATGGAAACACCATATATTTT.

The chain couples TRBV6-5 to TRBJ1-2; tentatively, D is TRBD1 (5 bases). This CDR3 region has 12 residues. V dropped 8 bases and J dropped 4 bases, with 11 bases sitting between them. In germline, CDR1 is MNHEY, CDR2 SVGAGI. The CDR3 sequence: CASYQGLYGYTF. DNA for the CDR3: TGTGCCAGCTATCAGGGACTCTATGGCTACACCTTC.

V usage is TRBV30 and J usage is TRBJ2-1; a possible D gene is TRBD2 (6 bases). There are 17 residues in the CDR3. Trimming took off 0 bases at V and 7 bases at J, with 22 bases between the two ends. Germline V gene data show CDR1 as GTSNPN and CDR2 as SVGIG (reference sequence). CDR3 DNA: TGTGCCTGGAGTGTACTTCCCCCTAGACGGGAGTCGAATGAGCAGTTCTTC. Protein: CAWSVLPPRRESNEQFF.

J is TRBJ2-3 and V is TRBV7-6; the match to TRBD2 covers 8 bases. Germline values: CDR1 SGHVS, CDR2 FNYEAQ. The CDR3 has 15 residues. Germline trimming cut 5 bases from V and 2 bases from J; bases unmatched to any gene: 6. CDR3 sequence: CASSPPGRDTDTQYF. DNA for the CDR3: TGTGCCAGCAGCCCCCCCGGGAGGGACACAGATACGCAGTATTTT.

This rearrangement joins TRBV5-1 to TRBJ2-7, with 10 bases identical to TRBD2. The CDR3 extends over 16 amino acids. Looked up from germline, CDR1 is SGHRS and CDR2 is YFSETQ. V shed 1 base and J 3 bases; nucleotides not matched to a gene: 7. For the CDR3, the DNA is TGCGCCAGCAGCTTGAGAGCTAGCGGGAGTCGCTACGAGCAGTACTTC. This gives the protein CASSLRASGSRYEQYF.

The V gene is TRBV2, the J gene TRBJ2-5; maybe TRBD1 (6 bases). The closer fit of TRBJ2-7 to the DNA end suggests the J call may be wrong. Germline V lookup: CDR1 SNHLY, CDR2 FYNNEI. CDR3 length equals 12 residues. The CDR3, as DNA: TGTGCCAGCATGGGGGCAGGGAACGAGCAGTACTTC. This codes for CASMGAGNEQYF.

The V gene is TRBV5-1, the J gene TRBJ1-1; 8 bases align to TRBD1. Trimming at V came to 3 bases and at J to 4 bases, leaving 5 bases not matched to a gene. Germline V gives CDR1 SGHRS, CDR2 YFSETQ. The CDR3 has 14 amino acids. The DNA for the CDR3 is TGCGCCAGCAGCTGGGGACAGGTTGGCACTGAAGCTTTCTTT. Its translation: CASSWGQVGTEAFF.

This clone appeared a single time. The CDR3 protein is CASSLSGTVSYEQYF. In nucleotides, the CDR3 is TGTGCCAGCAGTTTATCGGGGACAGTTTCCTACGAGCAGTACTTC. This rearrangement joins TRBV27 to TRBJ2-7; 7 bases are a match to TRBD1. Germline assignment: CDR1 MNHEY and CDR2 SMNVEV (reference sequence). V gave up 0 bases and J gave up 1 base; unmatched junction bases: 3. The CDR3 loop spans 15 amino acids.

This clone was counted once. CDR3 DNA sequence: TGTGCCTGGAGTCCCGCAGGGGGCTATCAGCCCCAGCATTTT. Protein sequence: CAWSPAGGYQPQHF. This chain joins TRBV30 and TRBJ1-5, with 8 bases matching TRBD1. The J segment lost 5 bases and the V segment lost 2 bases, leaving 5 bases of the junction unmatched. Germline V gene data show CDR1 as GTSNPN and CDR2 as SVGIG (reference sequence). CDR3 size: 14 residues. The full variable domain, rest sourced from reference TRBV30 and TRBJ1-5, is SQTIHQWPATLVQPVGSPLSLECTVEGTSNPNLYWYRQAAGRGLQLLFYSVGIGQISSEVPQNLSASRPQDRQFILSSKKLLLSDSGFYLCAWSPAGGYQPQHFGDGTRLSIL.

V is TRBV19 and J is TRBJ2-2; 10 bases map to TRBD2. V trimming: 1 base; J trimming: 4 bases; junction bases outside the gene matches: 0. Germline V gene lookup returns CDR1 LNHDA and CDR2 SQIVND (reference sequence). The CDR3 runs 15 residues. The CDR3 sequence: CASSIGTSGTGELFF. The CDR3 coding sequence is TGTGCCAGTAGTATAGGGACTAGCGGCACCGGGGAGCTGTTTTTT.

The V call is TRBV19, the J call TRBJ1-1; 10 bases map to TRBD1. The CDR3 runs 14 residues. J was trimmed by 5 bases and V by 4 bases; bases with no gene match: 4. The germline V gene has CDR1 LNHDA and CDR2 SQIVND (reference sequence). The CDR3 bases are TGTGCCAGTAGTACTTGGGACAGGGGTACTGAAGCTTTCTTT. This encodes CASSTWDRGTEAFF.

The table lists this clone with a count of one. The chain joins TRBV6-1 to TRBJ2-5, with D tentatively TRBD1 (6 bases). Germline CDR1 is MNHNS and CDR2 is SASEGT. This CDR3 contains 15 residues. V lost 5 bases to trimming and J lost 2 bases, with 15 bases between them. This CDR3 reads CASSLYSGAQETQYF. The CDR3 nucleotides are TGTGCCAGCAGTTTATACTCAGGGGCGCAAGAGACCCAGTACTTC.

V usage is TRBV30 and J usage is TRBJ2-1; D remains ambiguous. V gave up 1 base and J gave up 10 bases, with 8 bases separating them. CDR3 size: 11 residues. The germline V gene has CDR1 GTSNPN and CDR2 SVGIG (reference sequence). CDR3 sequence: CAWSARDEQFF. The CDR3 DNA follows: TGTGCCTGGAGTGCTAGAGACGAGCAGTTCTTC.

The V gene is TRBV30, the J gene TRBJ1-5, with a weak D call TRBD1 (5 bases). This CDR3 has 15 residues. The ends were cut back, 1 base at V and 4 bases at J, with 14 bases in the middle. The V gene's germline CDR1 is GTSNPN and CDR2 SVGIG (reference sequence). DNA for the CDR3: TGTGCCTGGAGTGGGAAGGGGCTAAGGAATCAGCCCCAGCATTTT. It is translated as CAWSGKGLRNQPQHF.

V and J are TRBV6-1 and TRBJ1-1; possibly TRBD1 for D (5 bases). The germline gives CDR1 MNHNS, CDR2 SASEGT. The CDR3 consists of 16 residues. The V end lost 4 bases, the J end lost 0 bases, and 15 bases lay between the germline ends. CDR3 protein: CASSVLGGDMNTEAFF. CDR3 DNA sequence: TGTGCCAGCAGTGTCTTGGGGGGAGACATGAACACTGAAGCTTTCTTT.

This clone occurred once. The junction and the germline gene differ at one end; a read error may be behind it. The chain carries TRBV6-7 and TRBJ1-5; D not certain. TRBV6-7 is an open reading frame, and its role is uncertain. The CDR3 covers 16 residues. The CDR3: CASSYDINLGGQTQHF. As DNA, the CDR3 is TGTGCCAGCAGTTACGACATTAACTTGGGAGGTCAGACCCAGCATTTT.

V usage is TRBV2 and J usage is TRBJ1-4, with D possibly being TRBD1 (6 bases). The germline CDR1 and CDR2 sequences are SNHLY and FYNNEI. This CDR3 is 14 amino acids long. The V gene lost 4 bases and the J gene lost 4 bases, with 10 bases spanning the gap. The CDR3 is CASSVQGNNEKLFF. The CDR3, as DNA: TGTGCCAGCAGTGTACAGGGTAATAATGAAAAACTGTTTTTT. Filled out from reference TRBV2 and TRBJ1-4, the complete variable domain reads EPEVTQTPSHQVTQMGQEVILRCVPISNHLYFYWYRQILGQKVEFLVSFYNNEISEKSEIFDDQFSVERPDGSNFTLKIRSTKLEDSAMYFCASSVQGNNEKLFFGSGTQLSVL.

The chain employs TRBV5-1 and TRBJ2-3; tentative D call: TRBD1 (6 bases). Deletions cut 9 bases from V and 4 bases from J, with 18 bases between. The CDR3 is 14 amino acids. Germline V gene data show CDR1 as SGHRS and CDR2 as YFSETQ. The CDR3 nucleotides are TGCGCCACCCGGAACATACAGGGCTCAGATACGCAGTATTTT. It translates to CATRNIQGSDTQYF.

This clone is a singleton in its sample. The chain joins TRBV4-3 to TRBJ2-1, with a tentative D call TRBD1 (5 bases). The germline CDR1 and CDR2 sequences are LGHNA and YSLEER. The CDR3 is made up of 16 amino acids. Trimming pared 4 bases from V and 0 bases from J, leaving 13 bases between. The CDR3 is CASSPLRDSSYNEQFF. The CDR3 DNA follows: TGCGCCAGCAGCCCCCTTCGCGACAGCTCCTACAATGAGCAGTTCTTC.

CDR3 residues: CASSQRQGAGNYGYTF. DNA for the CDR3: TGTGCCAGCAGTCAGAGACAGGGGGCCGGTAACTATGGCTACACCTTC. V usage is TRBV2 and J usage is TRBJ1-2; 10 bases align to TRBD1. J gave up 1 base and V 5 bases, and 7 bases lay outside the gene matches. Germline V gene data show CDR1 as SNHLY and CDR2 as FYNNEI. The CDR3 is 16 residues long.

The CDR3 protein is CASSQGSRGWNNEQFF. CDR3 DNA sequence: TGCGCCAGCAGCCAAGGTAGCAGGGGTTGGAACAATGAGCAGTTCTTC. The chain links TRBV4-3 to TRBJ2-1; a possible D gene is TRBD1 (6 bases). The CDR3 has 16 amino acids. V was pared by 1 base and J by 5 bases, with 15 bases between. Germline V gene sequence: CDR1 LGHNA, CDR2 YSLEER.

The V call is TRBV6-6, the J call TRBJ2-7; tentative D call: TRBD2 (5 bases). The CDR3 length is 14 residues. The ends were cut back, 2 bases at V and 2 bases at J, with 10 bases in the middle. CDR1 is MNHNY, CDR2 SVGAGI, per germline (reference sequence). CDR3 protein: CASSYEDGTYEQYF. The CDR3 region has the DNA TGTGCCAGCAGTTACGAGGACGGGACCTACGAGCAGTACTTC.

The chain links TRBV6-5 to TRBJ1-2, with 10 bases aligning to TRBD1. The germline V gene encodes CDR1 MNHEY and CDR2 SVGAGI. V trimming: 6 bases; J trimming: 5 bases; junction bases outside the gene matches: 9. The CDR3 is made up of 15 amino acids. The CDR3 DNA follows: TGTGCCAGCAGATCGACCGGGACAGGGGATTATGGCTACACCTTC. Amino acids: CASRSTGTGDYGYTF.

The chain has TRBV12-5 and TRBJ2-3; 9 bases are shared with TRBD2. CDR1 is LGHNT and CDR2 is FRNRAP in the germline V gene. V was clipped by 6 bases and J by 5 bases; unmatched bases: 9. This CDR3 is 15 amino acids long. CDR3 DNA: TGTGCTAGTGGGGGTGGCGGGGGGGCTGGAGATACGCAGTATTTT. Translation gives CASGGGGGAGDTQYF.

This chain's CDR3 is CASSFMNTEAFF. The CDR3 DNA sequence: TGTGCCAGCAGCTTCATGAACACTGAAGCTTTCTTT. The chain carries TRBV7-9 and TRBJ1-1, with D unclear. Trimming removed 3 bases at V and 0 bases at J, with 2 bases between. The CDR3 contains 12 residues. Per the germline V gene, CDR1 is SEHNR and CDR2 is FQNEAQ (reference sequence).